This T cell receptor beta chain was obtained from a study of shared clonotypes between healthy human individuals. Whole-study context: Aged between 18 and 49, the donors were a couple of women and a few men.

Germline values: CDR1 MDHEN, CDR2 SYDVKM. V lost 5 bases and J 0 bases, leaving 17 bases between the germline ends. The CDR3 has 17 amino acids. Splitting the CD4+ cells yielded a CD45RA+ naive subset and a CD45RA-negative memory subset. Authors' data handling: Junction-only immunoSEQ data arrived without quality scores, meaning filtering differed. Repertoires were generated with immunoSEQ multiplex PCR, while TCRdb's copy carries only in-frame clones and drops some. V, J and clone size reflect that table, while D and trimming were determined from the DNA. The table records 1,400,000 or so clones, 98% of them present only once.

The J gene is TRBJ1-5, the V gene TRBV28; TRBD1 might be the D (6 bases). The TCR comes from a man aged 25 to 45 in good health. The sample was naive CD4+ T cells sorted from blood. Subset of the sample: CD45RA+ positively selected. Here the CDR3 DNA reads TGTGCCAGCAGTGGGGCGGACAGTCTATATAGCAATCAGCCCCAGCATTTT. Amino acid sequence: CASSGADSLYSNQPQHF.